The 18 T cell receptor beta chains given below trace back to one sample, sequenced in a study of OX40 agonist ivuxolimab in advanced cancers. The data were produced by immunoSEQ multiplex PCR, yet TCRdb's version contains in-frame clones alone and is incomplete. The table records over 60,000 clones, approximately 80% of them present only once. The sequencing here drew on CD4+ or CD8+ T cells sorted from blood, taken in a trial of the OX40 agonist ivuxolimab. Receptors were obtained from an adult with an advanced solid tumor such as melanoma, head and neck, liver or kidney cancer.

V usage is TRBV4-2 and J usage is TRBJ2-2, with D perhaps matching TRBD2 (6 bases). CDR1 is LGHNA and CDR2 is YNFKEQ in the germline V gene. Trimming took off 2 bases at V and 0 bases at J, with 10 bases between the two ends. This CDR3 has 16 amino acids. The CDR3 DNA reads as TGTGCCAGCAGCCAACAGGGCGGGACGAACACCGGGGAGCTGTTTTTT. Translation gives CASSQQGGTNTGELFF.

This chain uses TRBV7-2 with TRBJ2-3; no firm D call. Trimming left V 1 base short and J 0 bases short, with 2 bases between. The CDR3 contains 13 residues. Germline-derived CDR1 and CDR2 are SGHTA and FQGNSA. In nucleotides, the CDR3 is TGTGCCAGCAGCTTAGAAAGCACAGATACGCAGTATTTT. Its protein product is CASSLESTDTQYF.

This chain uses TRBV5-1 with TRBJ2-7; a weak D match, TRBD2 (5 bases). The CDR3 spans 14 residues. Germline V CDR1 and CDR2: SGHRS, YFSETQ. V gave up 4 bases and J gave up 2 bases, with 13 bases separating them. The CDR3 region is CASSPPASTYEQYF. CDR3 DNA: TGCGCCAGCAGCCCCCCGGCTAGCACCTACGAGCAGTACTTC.

The chain uses TRBV5-1 and TRBJ1-1, with D unresolved. Germline V gives CDR1 SGHRS, CDR2 YFSETQ. V was clipped by 0 bases and J by 0 bases, with 9 bases between them. The CDR3 runs to 15 residues. The CDR3 spells CASSLVGVMNTEAFF. CDR3 sequence (DNA): TGCGCCAGCAGCTTGGTGGGTGTCATGAACACTGAAGCTTTCTTT. Drawing the rest from reference TRBV5-1 and TRBJ1-1, the complete variable domain is KAGVTQTPRYLIKTRGQQVTLSCSPISGHRSVSWYQQTPGQGLQFLFEYFSETQRNKGNFPGRFSGRQFSNSRSEMNVSTLELGDSALYLCASSLVGVMNTEAFFGQGTRLTVV.

This chain connects TRBV2 to TRBJ1-1; D unresolved. V lost 8 bases and J 0 bases, leaving 10 bases between the germline ends. The CDR3 covers 13 residues. Germline V lookup: CDR1 SNHLY, CDR2 FYNNEI. The CDR3 reads CASRTDMNTEAFF. CDR3 DNA: TGTGCCAGCCGTACAGACATGAACACTGAAGCTTTCTTT.

This chain uses TRBV11-2 with TRBJ1-1; the D is unclear. This CDR3 is built from 14 residues. Germline V gene lookup returns CDR1 SGHAT and CDR2 FQNNGV. Trimming stripped 1 base from V and 1 base from J, with 7 bases between. CDR3: CASSLGFRNTEAFF. The CDR3 coding sequence is TGTGCCAGCAGCTTAGGGTTCAGGAACACTGAAGCTTTCTTT.

The chain joins TRBV9 to TRBJ2-3, with 11 bases that match TRBD2. V gave up 3 bases and J gave up 4 bases; unmatched junction bases: 28. CDR3 length: 23 residues. Germline V gene lookup returns CDR1 SGDLS and CDR2 YYNGEE. This chain's CDR3 is CASSARSFSPGLAESRAPDTQYF. Here the CDR3 DNA reads TGTGCCAGCAGCGCCCGATCCTTCTCACCGGGACTAGCGGAGTCAAGGGCCCCAGATACGCAGTATTTT.

The chain recombines TRBV11-2 with TRBJ2-1; D remains unclear. The germline V gene has CDR1 SGHAT and CDR2 FQNNGV. This CDR3 comprises 16 residues. The V and J ends lost 3 bases and 0 bases respectively, with 12 bases between them. For the CDR3, the DNA is TGTGCCAGCAGCTTGACCCCCTCGAGCTCCTACAATGAGCAGTTCTTC. This translates into CASSLTPSSSYNEQFF.

The gene calls are TRBV27 and TRBJ2-2, with 7 bases fitting TRBD2. With 8 bases clipped from V and 2 bases from J, the junction kept 11 bases outside the gene matches. The CDR3 consists of 16 residues. The germline V gene has CDR1 MNHEY and CDR2 SMNVEV (reference sequence). As DNA, the CDR3 is TGTGCCAGCTCGGACCTCGGGAGGATTAACACCGGGGAGCTGTTTTTT. Protein product: CASSDLGRINTGELFF.

This clone has just a few counts. The chain joins TRBV2 to TRBJ2-1, with 9 bases fitting TRBD2. V was clipped by 4 bases and J by 5 bases; unmatched bases: 0. The germline V gene has CDR1 SNHLY and CDR2 FYNNEI. This CDR3 has 13 amino acids. CDR3 loop: CASSGLADNEQFF. The CDR3 nucleotides are TGTGCCAGCAGTGGACTAGCGGACAATGAGCAGTTCTTC.

The chain uses TRBV5-6 and TRBJ2-5; D may be TRBD2 (6 bases). Gene TRBJ2-7 matches the end of the DNA better, so the J call may be wrong. CDR1 is SGHDT, CDR2 YYEEEE, per germline. The CDR3 has 16 amino acids. For the CDR3, the DNA is TGTGCCAGCAGCTTTCCTGGCCAGGAGGGGTTCGACGAGCAGTACTTC. Translation: CASSFPGQEGFDEQYF.

V is TRBV10-3 and J is TRBJ2-3; 10 bases align to TRBD2. Unmatched junction bases numbered 6, after V lost 11 bases and J lost 1 base. Germline CDR1 reads ENHRY; CDR2 reads SYGVKD. The CDR3 loop spans 14 amino acids. The CDR3 DNA reads TGTGCCGCCAAGCGGGAGGGGGGCACAGATACGCAGTATTTT. Its translation is CAAKREGGTDTQYF.

The V gene is TRBV5-1, the J gene TRBJ2-5; D not resolved. The DNA matches TRBJ2-7 better at its end, which makes the J call doubtful. Germline CDR1 reads SGHRS; CDR2 reads YFSETQ. This CDR3 spans 15 amino acids. The CDR3 protein is CASATRLSGSYEQYF. The CDR3 nucleotides are TGCGCCAGCGCGACAAGGCTTTCTGGGTCCTACGAGCAGTACTTC.

This rearrangement joins TRBV5-1 to TRBJ2-5; TRBD1 aligns across 7 bases. The CDR3 sequence is 14 residues long. With 3 bases clipped from V and 2 bases from J, the junction kept 4 bases outside the gene matches. Germline V gene sequence: CDR1 SGHRS, CDR2 YFSETQ. In DNA form, the CDR3 reads TGCGCCAGCAGCTCAGGACAGGTTCAAGAGACCCAGTACTTC. Translated, it gives CASSSGQVQETQYF.

The chain is built from TRBV19 and TRBJ2-1, with TRBD2 matching over 10 bases. Germline loops: CDR1 LNHDA, CDR2 SQIVND (reference sequence). V lost 3 bases to trimming and J lost 9 bases; unmatched junction nucleotides: 20. This CDR3 region has 19 residues. Here the CDR3 reads CASSMALAGRVSGYGEQFF. In DNA form, the CDR3 reads TGTGCCAGTAGTATGGCACTAGCGGGGAGGGTCTCAGGGTATGGTGAGCAGTTCTTC.

V usage is TRBV7-2 and J usage is TRBJ2-2; tentative D call: TRBD2 (5 bases). The CDR3 is 13 amino acids. Trimming left V 5 bases short and J 5 bases short, with 9 bases between. CDR1 SGHTA and CDR2 FQGNSA come from the germline V gene. The CDR3 sequence: CASSRGLTGELFF. CDR3 sequence (DNA): TGTGCCAGCAGCCGAGGGTTGACCGGGGAGCTGTTTTTT.

The chain uses TRBV21-1 and TRBJ2-7; TRBD1, the table's D call, lacks a check against the DNA. TRBV21-1 counts as a pseudogene. This CDR3 has 15 amino acids. CDR3: CASSKERDNSYEQYF. The CDR3 coding sequence is TGTGCCAGCAGCAAAGAACGGGACAACTCCTACGAGCAGTACTTC.

This chain uses TRBV7-9 with TRBJ2-1, with 9 bases fitting TRBD2. Per germline, CDR1 SEHNR and CDR2 FQNEAQ (reference sequence). The CDR3 is 11 residues long. The trim removed 5 bases at V and 16 bases at J, leaving 6 bases unmatched. Here the CDR3 reads CASSRGREGFF. The CDR3 DNA sequence: TGTGCCAGCAGCCGCGGGAGGGAAGGATTCTTC.